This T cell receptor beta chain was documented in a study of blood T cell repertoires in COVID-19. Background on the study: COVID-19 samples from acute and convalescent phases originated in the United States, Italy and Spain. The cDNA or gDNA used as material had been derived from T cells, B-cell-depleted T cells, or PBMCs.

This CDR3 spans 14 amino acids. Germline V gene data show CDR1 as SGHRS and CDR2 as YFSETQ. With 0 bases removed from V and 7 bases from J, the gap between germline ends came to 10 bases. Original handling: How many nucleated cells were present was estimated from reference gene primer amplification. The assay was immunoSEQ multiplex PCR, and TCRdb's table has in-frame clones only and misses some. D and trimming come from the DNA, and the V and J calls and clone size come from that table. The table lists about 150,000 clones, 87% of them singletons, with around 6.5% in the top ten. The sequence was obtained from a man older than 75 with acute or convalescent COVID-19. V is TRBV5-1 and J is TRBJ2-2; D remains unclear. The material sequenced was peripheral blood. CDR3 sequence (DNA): TGCGCCAGCAGCTTGGACAGTCAGGTCGGGGAGCTGTTTTTT. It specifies CASSLDSQVGELFF. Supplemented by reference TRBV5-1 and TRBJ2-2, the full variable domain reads KAGVTQTPRYLIKTRGQQVTLSCSPISGHRSVSWYQQTPGQGLQFLFEYFSETQRNKGNFPGRFSGRQFSNSRSEMNVSTLELGDSALYLCASSLDSQVGELFFGEGSRLTVL.